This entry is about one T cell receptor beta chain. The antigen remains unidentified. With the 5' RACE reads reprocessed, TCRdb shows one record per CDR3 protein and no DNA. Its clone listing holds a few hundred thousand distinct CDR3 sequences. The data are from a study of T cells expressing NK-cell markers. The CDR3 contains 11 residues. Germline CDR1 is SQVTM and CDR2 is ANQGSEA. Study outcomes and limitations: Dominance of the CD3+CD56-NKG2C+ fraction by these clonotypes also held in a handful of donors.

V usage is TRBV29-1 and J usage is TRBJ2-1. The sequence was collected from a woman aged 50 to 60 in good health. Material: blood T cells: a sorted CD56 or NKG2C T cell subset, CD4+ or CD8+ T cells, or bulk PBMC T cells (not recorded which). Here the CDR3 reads CSVLKYDEQFF.